This record looks at one T cell receptor (beta chain) sequence and its context. Original processing methods: Researchers report that nucleated cell counts were estimated from reference gene primer amplification. The repertoire was sequenced with immunoSEQ multiplex PCR; TCRdb's copy has only in-frame clones and lacks some. V, J and clone size were drawn from that table, and D and trimming were deduced from the DNA. The table lists a few hundred thousand clones, approximately 91% of them singletons, with approximately 2.6% in the top ten. The CDR3 contains 17 residues. While infection was still active, Seattle patients were enrolled and then followed longitudinally. This entry belongs to a study of blood T cell repertoires in COVID-19.

The chain couples TRBV21-1 to TRBJ2-7; no DNA check was done on the table's D call, TRBD2. TRBV21-1 is an annotated pseudogene. This sequence originates from a person aged 18-30 years with COVID-19, enrolled during active disease. Sequenced sample: peripheral blood. The CDR3 DNA reads as TGTGCCAGCACCCGAGGGCCTCGCCGGCGCCCCTCCTACGAGCAGTACTTC. Encoded protein: CASTRGPRRRPSYEQYF.